Shown below are 32 T cell receptor beta chains from a single sample sequenced in a study of blood T cells in healthy people across ages. Combining a sample-barcoded 5' primer with a J-beta primer mix, a second PCR ran for roughly 7 to 11 cycles. TCRdb independently ran MiXCR on the 5' RACE reads; one entry per CDR3 protein. The table records about 970,000 distinct CDR3 sequences, roughly 51% of them present only once. Input material: blood. Every receptor here comes from a woman aged 55 to 70 in good health.

This clonotype was recorded a few times. The J gene is TRBJ2-1, the V gene TRBV27; 10 nucleotides align to TRBD2. The CDR3 is 16 residues long. Germline trimming cut 7 bases from V and 1 base from J; bases unmatched to any gene: 7. Germline V lookup: CDR1 MNHEY, CDR2 SMNVEV (reference sequence). For the CDR3, the DNA is TGTGCCAGCATCAGGCAAGCGGGAGGGTCCTACAATGAGCAGTTCTTC. This gives the protein CASIRQAGGSYNEQFF.

This clonotype was seen a single time. J is TRBJ2-1 and V is TRBV27, with D perhaps matching TRBD2 (6 bases). V lost 2 bases to trimming and J lost 1 base, with 9 bases between them. The CDR3 is 15 residues long. Germline V CDR1 and CDR2: MNHEY, SMNVEV (reference sequence). The CDR3 loop is CASSLGTESYNEQFF. The CDR3 DNA reads TGTGCCAGCAGTTTAGGGACTGAGTCCTACAATGAGCAGTTCTTC.

The rearrangement links TRBV28 to TRBJ2-7; a possible D gene is TRBD2 (6 bases). The V end was cut by 6 bases, the J end by 7 bases, with 22 bases between. The V gene's germline CDR1 is MDHEN and CDR2 SYDVKM. This CDR3 comprises 15 residues. For the CDR3, the DNA is TGTGCCAGCAGCCGCAGGACGGTAGCGGTAAATGAGCAGTACTTC. Amino acid sequence: CASSRRTVAVNEQYF.

The chain employs TRBV3-1 and TRBJ2-4; D may correspond to TRBD1 or TRBD2 (5 bases each). The CDR3 totals 17 residues. Germline V gene lookup returns CDR1 LGHDT and CDR2 YNNKEL (reference sequence). V was shortened by 3 bases and J by 0 bases, with 15 bases between the two germline ends. The CDR3 is CASSHEPGPLAKNIQYF. The CDR3 nucleotides are TGTGCCAGCAGCCACGAACCGGGACCTCTAGCCAAAAACATTCAGTACTTC.

This clonotype was found a few times. V gene TRBV28 combines with J gene TRBJ2-5; 12 positions agree with TRBD2. Unmatched junction bases numbered 8, after V lost 4 bases and J lost 2 bases. Germline CDR1 MDHEN, CDR2 SYDVKM. This CDR3 has 17 residues. The CDR3 DNA follows: TGTGCCAGCAGTTCGACGACTAGCGGGAGATCTCAAGAGACCCAGTACTTC. The encoded protein is CASSSTTSGRSQETQYF.

A word on this clonotype: At one of its ends the junction is not consistent with the germline gene, which may arise from a read error. V is TRBV29-1 and J is TRBJ2-4, with 7 bases identical to TRBD1. There are 14 residues in the CDR3. Germline CDR1 SQVTM, CDR2 ANQGSEA. The CDR3 loop reads CSVTGVGAKNIQNF. The CDR3 DNA reads TGCAGCGTCACAGGGGTAGGGGCCAAAAACATTCAGAACTTC.

The chain is built from TRBV29-1 and TRBJ1-2; TRBD1 matches at 10 bases. The germline V gene encodes CDR1 SQVTM and CDR2 ANQGSEA. The trim removed 4 bases at V and 7 bases at J, leaving 15 bases unmatched. The length of the CDR3 is 16 residues. The CDR3 region has the DNA TGCAGCGTTGTTGTGGGACAGGGGTTTCCGGCTCGTGGCTACACCTTC. Residues: CSVVVGQGFPARGYTF.

This clonotype was observed at least ten times. The rearrangement uses TRBV29-1 and TRBJ1-6, with D unresolved. This CDR3 region has 12 residues. V lost 4 bases to trimming and J lost 7 bases, with 8 bases between them. CDR1 and CDR2 (germline): SQVTM, ANQGSEA. The CDR3 sequence: CSVGEGNSPLHF. CDR3 bases: TGCAGCGTTGGAGAGGGCAATTCACCCCTCCACTTT. Drawing the rest from reference TRBV29-1 and TRBJ1-6, the complete variable domain is SAVISQKPSRDICQRGTSLTIQCQVDSQVTMMFWYRQQPGQSLTLIATANQGSEATYESGFVIDKFPISRPNLTFSTLTVSNMSPEDSSIYLCSVGEGNSPLHFGNGTRLTVT.

The V gene is TRBV6-2 or TRBV6-3, the J gene TRBJ1-5; D is ambiguous. The CDR3 sequence is 16 residues long. CDR1 is MNHEY and CDR2 is SVGEGT in the germline V gene. The germline V and J ends were trimmed by 0 bases and 5 bases, with 14 bases remaining between them. DNA of the CDR3: TGTGCCAGCAGTTACTCGACGGTAACGGGTTATCAGCCCCAGCATTTT. The encoded protein is CASSYSTVTGYQPQHF.

V is TRBV7-3 and J is TRBJ2-3, with 9 nucleotides matching TRBD2. Germline V CDR1 and CDR2: SGHTA, FQGTGA. CDR3 length: 16 residues. V was clipped by 5 bases and J by 5 bases; unmatched bases: 11. CDR3 amino acids: CASSQEIAGEVDTQYF. The DNA of the CDR3 is TGTGCCAGCAGCCAAGAAATAGCGGGAGAGGTAGATACGCAGTATTTT. Filled out from reference TRBV7-3 and TRBJ2-3, the complete variable domain reads GAGVSQTPSNKVTEKGKYVELRCDPISGHTALYWYRQSLGQGPEFLIYFQGTGAADDSGLPNDRFFAVRPEGSVSTLKIQRTERGDSAVYLCASSQEIAGEVDTQYFGPGTRLTVL.

The chain uses TRBV7-9 and TRBJ2-1; TRBD1 matches 9 bases. V was clipped by 2 bases and J by 8 bases; unmatched bases: 16. The V gene's germline CDR1 is SEHNR and CDR2 FQNEAQ (reference sequence). The CDR3 is 18 amino acids. The CDR3 DNA reads TGTGCCAGCAGCTTAACGGCTTACCGGGACAGGGTATCGGATGAGCAGTTCTTC. Residues: CASSLTAYRDRVSDEQFF.

A few counts support this clonotype. The chain links TRBV7-9 to TRBJ2-3, with 10 bases lining up with TRBD2. Germline V gene sequence: CDR1 SEHNR, CDR2 FQNEAQ (reference sequence). V lost 6 bases and J lost 0; bases outside the gene matches: 6. This CDR3 has 16 amino acids. The CDR3 DNA is TGTGCCAGCAGTCGAGGACTAGCGGTTAGCACAGATACGCAGTATTTT. Translation gives CASSRGLAVSTDTQYF. Full variable domain (outside the CDR3, taken from reference TRBV7-9 and TRBJ2-3): DTGVSQNPRHKITKRGQNVTFRCDPISEHNRLYWYRQTLGQGPEFLTYFQNEAQLEKSRLLSDRFSAERPKGSFSTLEIQRTEQGDSAMYLCASSRGLAVSTDTQYFGPGTRLTVL.

This clonotype was detected only once. The J gene is TRBJ2-5, the V gene TRBV6-1; D uncertain. The J call may be incorrect, as the DNA end agrees better with TRBJ2-7. Germline CDR1 MNHNS, CDR2 SASEGT. This CDR3 contains 14 residues. The CDR3 spells CASSEANAVYEQYF. CDR3 in DNA: TGTGCCAGCAGTGAAGCGAACGCAGTTTACGAGCAGTACTTC.

The CDR3 coding sequence is TGTGCCAGCAGCCTACTATGGGGCACAGATACGCAGTATTTT. Its protein is CASSLLWGTDTQYF. V usage is TRBV5-6 and J usage is TRBJ2-3, with D unresolved. This CDR3 has 14 amino acids. Trimming stripped 4 bases from V and 1 base from J, with 10 bases between. The germline CDR1 and CDR2 sequences are SGHDT and YYEEEE.

In the case of this clonotype: A read error may account for a junction end that differs from germline. The chain joins TRBV18 to TRBJ1-1; TRBD1 might be the D (6 bases). The CDR3 is 16 amino acids. Germline V gene lookup returns CDR1 KGHSH and CDR2 LQKENI. CDR3: CASPPKNQGQNTEAFF. CDR3 DNA sequence: TGTGCCAGCCCACCAAAAAATCAGGGGCAGAACACTGAAGCTTTCTTT.

The V call is TRBV20-1, the J call TRBJ2-3, with a tentative D call TRBD2 (6 bases). Germline loops: CDR1 DFQATT, CDR2 SNEGSKA (reference sequence). This CDR3 has 16 amino acids. The germline V and J ends were trimmed by 1 base and 7 bases, with 21 bases remaining between them. The CDR3, as DNA: TGCAGTGCTAGAGGTCGGGTGTCTGTCGGGAGCAATACGCAGTATTTT. Translated: CSARGRVSVGSNTQYF.

A remark on this clonotype: A single base separates this from a much larger clone, so it may be a read error. CDR3 sequence: CSISIGQGGGEQFF. As DNA, the CDR3 is TGCAGCATTTCTATTGGACAGGGAGGGGGTGAGCAGTTCTTC. The gene calls are TRBV29-1 and TRBJ2-1, with D perhaps matching TRBD1 (8 bases). Germline V gene sequence: CDR1 SQVTM, CDR2 ANQGSEA. CDR3 length: 14 amino acids. Trimming pared 8 bases from V and 9 bases from J, leaving 23 bases between.

This clonotype was found once. The chain uses TRBV2 and TRBJ2-3; possibly TRBD1 for D (5 bases). Germline lookup yields CDR1 SNHLY and CDR2 FYNNEI. Trimming removed 3 bases from V and 9 bases from J, with 16 bases in between. The CDR3 sequence is 14 residues long. The CDR3 DNA is TGTGCCAGCAGTGACTACAGGAGCTTAGGGACGCAGTATTTT. It specifies CASSDYRSLGTQYF.

This clonotype has just a few counts. This chain connects TRBV5-1 to TRBJ2-1, with D perhaps matching TRBD2 (6 bases). Germline V gene lookup returns CDR1 SGHRS and CDR2 YFSETQ. Trimming cost V 5 bases and J 7 bases, with 10 bases left between them. The CDR3 length is 12 residues. CDR3 protein: CASRTAGNEQFF. DNA for the CDR3: TGCGCCAGCAGAACGGCGGGGAATGAGCAGTTCTTC.

The chain links TRBV6-2 or TRBV6-3 to TRBJ2-5; D call uncertain. With 5 bases removed from V and 5 bases from J, the gap between germline ends came to 15 bases. Per germline, CDR1 MNHEY and CDR2 SVGEGT. The CDR3 length is 14 residues. CDR3 amino acids: CASSRAGPTETQYF. The CDR3 DNA sequence: TGTGCCAGCAGTCGCGCAGGACCCACCGAGACCCAGTACTTC.

V usage is TRBV6-5 and J usage is TRBJ1-5; 7 nucleotides match TRBD1. CDR1 is MNHEY and CDR2 is SVGAGI in the germline V gene. V shed 5 bases and J 4 bases; nucleotides not matched to a gene: 8. The CDR3 is made up of 15 amino acids. In DNA form, the CDR3 reads TGTGCCAGCAGTCCATTGGACAGGCCAAATCAGCCCCAGCATTTT. This encodes CASSPLDRPNQPQHF.

J is TRBJ2-1 and V is TRBV7-2, with TRBD2 matching over 8 bases. Germline V lookup: CDR1 SGHTA, CDR2 FQGNSA. The CDR3 length is 14 residues. V gave up 5 bases and J gave up 2 bases; unmatched junction bases: 2. In DNA, the CDR3 is TGTGCCAGCAGCCGGGGGGGGCCCTACAATGAGCAGTTCTTC. This sequence encodes CASSRGGPYNEQFF.

The chain carries TRBV7-9 and TRBJ2-3; no firm D call. Trimming took off 3 bases at V and 2 bases at J, with 12 bases between the two ends. Per the germline V gene, CDR1 is SEHNR and CDR2 is FQNEAQ (reference sequence). This CDR3 is built from 15 residues. The CDR3 loop reads CASSFHAKNTDTQYF. CDR3 coding DNA: TGTGCCAGCAGCTTTCATGCTAAAAACACAGATACGCAGTATTTT. The full variable domain, completed using reference TRBV7-9 and TRBJ2-3, is DTGVSQNPRHKITKRGQNVTFRCDPISEHNRLYWYRQTLGQGPEFLTYFQNEAQLEKSRLLSDRFSAERPKGSFSTLEIQRTEQGDSAMYLCASSFHAKNTDTQYFGPGTRLTVL.

The table lists this clonotype with many counts. V gene TRBV4-1 combines with J gene TRBJ2-7; no clear D gene. V was shortened by 3 bases and J by 3 bases, with 3 bases between the two germline ends. The CDR3 has 11 residues. Per germline, CDR1 MGHRA and CDR2 YSYEKL. The CDR3 DNA reads TGCGCCAGCAGCCACCACTACGAGCAGTACTTC. Protein sequence: CASSHHYEQYF.

The gene calls are TRBV7-9 and TRBJ2-7, with 7 bases fitting TRBD2. The CDR3 spans 15 residues. Trimming removed 5 bases from V and 4 bases from J; junction bases left unmatched: 11. The germline V gene has CDR1 SEHNR and CDR2 FQNEAQ (reference sequence). The CDR3 DNA reads TGTGCCAGCAGCCCGGGAGCCCAGGGAGGGTACGAGCAGTACTTC. Its protein is CASSPGAQGGYEQYF.

The chain employs TRBV12-3 or TRBV12-4 and TRBJ2-5; 8 positions match TRBD2. This CDR3 region has 23 residues. Trimming took 5 bases from V and 4 from J; bases not matched to a gene: 33. As DNA, the CDR3 is TGTGCCAGCAGTCAATTCTCCCCTCGGGAGGGGGGTAGTTTGCGGGAGTTTGTAGAGACCCAGTACTTC. Protein product: CASSQFSPREGGSLREFVETQYF.

This rearrangement joins TRBV7-2 to TRBJ1-4; D gene ambiguous. The CDR3 is made up of 16 amino acids. Germline V lookup: CDR1 SGHTA, CDR2 FQGNSA. V was shortened by 2 bases and J by 6 bases, with 16 bases between the two germline ends. CDR3 coding DNA: TGTGCCAGCAGCTTATCTGTCTCCGTAACAGATGAAAAACTGTTTTTT. Translating it yields CASSLSVSVTDEKLFF. Looking up the rest from reference TRBV7-2 and TRBJ1-4 gives the full variable domain: GAGVSQSPSNKVTEKGKDVELRCDPISGHTALYWYRQSLGQGLEFLIYFQGNSAPDKSGLPSDRFSAERTGGSVSTLTIQRTQQEDSAVYLCASSLSVSVTDEKLFFGSGTQLSVL.

This rearrangement joins TRBV25-1 to TRBJ2-3, with TRBD1 identical over 10 bases. The CDR3 has 16 amino acids. J was trimmed by 2 bases and V by 6 bases; bases with no gene match: 8. Germline CDR1 MGHDK, CDR2 SYGVNS. CDR3 loop: CASRGTGANSTDTQYF. The CDR3 DNA reads TGTGCCAGCAGGGGGACAGGGGCAAATTCCACAGATACGCAGTATTTT.

This clonotype was counted a few times. The V gene is TRBV6-1, the J gene TRBJ2-1; 10 nucleotides match TRBD1. The J call is in doubt because the DNA end fits TRBJ2-7 better. CDR1 and CDR2 from the germline V gene are MNHNS and SASEGT. The CDR3 contains 15 residues. The CDR3 coding sequence is TGTGCCAGCAGTGAGGAGACAGGGGGCTACAATGAGCAGTACTTC. It specifies CASSEETGGYNEQYF.

V and J are TRBV9 and TRBJ2-5, with D maybe TRBD2 (5 bases). The germline V and J ends were trimmed by 0 bases and 5 bases, with 11 bases remaining between them. Germline CDR1 is SGDLS and CDR2 is YYNGEE. The length of the CDR3 is 14 residues. In DNA, the CDR3 is TGTGCCAGCAGCGTAGGGTCTAGCTGGGAGACCCAGTACTTC. Translation: CASSVGSSWETQYF.

V and J are TRBV5-6 and TRBJ1-1; unclear D gene. The CDR3 runs 11 residues. CDR1 and CDR2 from the germline V gene are SGHDT and YYEEEE. V lost 4 bases and J lost 8, with 9 bases in between. In DNA form, the CDR3 reads TGTGCCAGCAGCCTTCAACAAGAAGCTTTCTTT. Protein: CASSLQQEAFF. Supplemented by reference TRBV5-6 and TRBJ1-1, the full variable domain reads DAGVTQSPTHLIKTRGQQVTLRCSPKSGHDTVSWYQQALGQGPQFIFQYYEEEERQRGNFPDRFSGHQFPNYSSELNVNALLLGDSALYLCASSLQQEAFFGQGTRLTVV.

V and J are TRBV28 and TRBJ2-7; 12 bases are a match to TRBD2. Germline V gives CDR1 MDHEN, CDR2 SYDVKM. The V segment lost 3 bases and the J segment 1 base; nucleotides outside the gene matches: 4. The length of the CDR3 is 16 residues. CDR3 protein: CASSFGTSGPSYEQYF. CDR3 bases: TGTGCCAGCAGTTTCGGGACTAGCGGGCCTTCCTACGAGCAGTACTTC.